This T cell receptor beta chain was identified during a study of T cells after yellow fever vaccination. From germline, CDR1 is SGHKS and CDR2 YYEKEE (reference sequence). V dropped 5 bases and J dropped 8 bases, with 19 bases sitting between them. The CDR3 consists of 15 residues. TCRdb reprocessed the 5' RACE reads via MiXCR and lists one record per CDR3 protein. The sample yields a few hundred thousand distinct CDR3 sequences, around 16% seen once. Sample: PBMCs, taken about 5 days after the first yellow fever vaccination. The rearrangement joins TRBV5-5 to TRBJ1-4, with D possibly matching TRBD1 (5 bases). This TCR was sampled from a man younger than 35 who received the YFV17D yellow fever vaccine. Written as DNA, the CDR3 is TGTGCCAGCAGGAGGGACCCTGGAGGAGCCGAAAAACTGTTTTTT. Encoded protein: CASRRDPGGAEKLFF.